This T cell receptor beta chain was found in a study of T cells expressing NK-cell markers. Notes on the study in general: Specificity for HCMV among expanded NKG2C+ T cell clones was not established. The same clonotypes also predominated in the CD3+CD56-NKG2C+ fraction of several donors.

TCRdb re-called the 5' RACE reads; every CDR3 protein appears as one record, without DNA. Recorded here are approximately 550,000 distinct CDR3 sequences; the top ten clones represent roughly 3.5%. Germline assignment: CDR1 SGHDN and CDR2 FVKESK. The CDR3 length is 17 residues. Turning to this clonotype: What it binds is not known.

The TCR sequence derives from a young man in good health. The sample consisted of blood T cells: a sorted CD56 or NKG2C T cell subset, CD4+ or CD8+ T cells, or bulk PBMC T cells (not recorded which). The V gene is TRBV14, the J gene TRBJ2-1; the TRBD1 assignment by TCRdb is unverifiable without DNA. The CDR3 region is CASSTGAGWGSYNEQFF. The full variable domain, rest sourced from reference TRBV14 and TRBJ2-1, is EAGVTQFPSHSVIEKGQTVTLRCDPISGHDNLYWYRRVMGKEIKFLLHFVKESKQDESGMPNNRFLAERTGGTYSTLKVQPAELEDSGVYFCASSTGAGWGSYNEQFFGPGTRLTVL.